Below, one TCR beta chain is given with its context. The data derive from a study of blood T cell repertoires in COVID-19. Data came from immunoSEQ multiplex PCR; TCRdb stores just in-frame clones and leaves some out. The sample yields about 170,000 clones, approximately 80% seen once. Germline-derived CDR1 and CDR2 are SGHRS and YFSETQ. V gave up 2 bases and J gave up 3 bases; unmatched junction bases: 7. The length of the CDR3 is 15 residues. The sequenced material came from peripheral blood. This sequence originates from a woman in her sixties or seventies with acute or convalescent COVID-19. The rearrangement links TRBV5-1 to TRBJ2-5, with 7 bases that match TRBD1. CDR3 nucleotide sequence: TGCGCCAGCAGCTTAACGGACAGGTGGGAAGAGACCCAGTACTTC. The encoded protein is CASSLTDRWEETQYF.